This TCR beta chain appears in the sequencing data of a study of T cells after yellow fever vaccination. Study-wide background: Low-cell-number fractions underwent preparation using SMART-Seq v4 Ultra Low Input.

Germline values: CDR1 MNHEY, CDR2 SMNVEV (reference sequence). The V end was cut by 9 bases, the J end by 0 bases, with 21 bases between. The CDR3 totals 17 residues. General observations from the study: Booster sampling recovered most clones from primary vaccination (about 97% CD4, over 75% CD8).

The count of this clonotype is one. Its antigen remains unidentified. UMIs were added to TCR cDNA along with a universal primer site when it was made by 5'RACE template switching. One entry per CDR3 protein results from TCRdb running MiXCR on the 5' RACE reads. The table lists 450,000 to 650,000 distinct CDR3 sequences, 13% of them singletons, with over 12% in the top ten. The V gene is TRBV27, the J gene TRBJ2-4; the D gene is possibly TRBD1 (6 bases). The material was PBMCs, obtained on the day of the yellow fever booster vaccination. The TCR originated in a young man who received the YFV17D yellow fever vaccine. In DNA, the CDR3 is TGTGCCAGTAGCAATCCGGGACAACGAACAGCCAAAAACATTCAGTACTTC. Protein product: CASSNPGQRTAKNIQYF.